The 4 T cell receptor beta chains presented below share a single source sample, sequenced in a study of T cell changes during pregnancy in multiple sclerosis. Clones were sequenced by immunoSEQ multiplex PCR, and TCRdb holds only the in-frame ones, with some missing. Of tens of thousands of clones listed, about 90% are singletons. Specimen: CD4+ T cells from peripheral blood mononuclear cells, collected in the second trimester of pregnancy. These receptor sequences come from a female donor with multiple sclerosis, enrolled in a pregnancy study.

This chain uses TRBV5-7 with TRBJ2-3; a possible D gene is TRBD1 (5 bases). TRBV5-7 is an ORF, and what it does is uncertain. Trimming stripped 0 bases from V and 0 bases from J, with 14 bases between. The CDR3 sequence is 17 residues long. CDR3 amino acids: CASSLANWGQSTDTQYF. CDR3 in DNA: TGTGCCAGCAGCTTGGCCAACTGGGGCCAGAGCACAGATACGCAGTATTTT.

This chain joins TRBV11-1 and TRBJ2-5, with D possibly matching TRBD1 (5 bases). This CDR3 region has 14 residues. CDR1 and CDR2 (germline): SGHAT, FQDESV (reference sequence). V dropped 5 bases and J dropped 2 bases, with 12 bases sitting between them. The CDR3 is CASSPRAAQETQYF. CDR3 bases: TGTGCCAGCAGCCCCAGGGCCGCGCAAGAGACCCAGTACTTC.

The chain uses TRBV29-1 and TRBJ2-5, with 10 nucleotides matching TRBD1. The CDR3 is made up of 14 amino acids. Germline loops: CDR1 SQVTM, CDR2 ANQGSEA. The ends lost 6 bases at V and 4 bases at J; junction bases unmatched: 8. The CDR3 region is CSVDGGQGIETQYF. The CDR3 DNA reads TGCAGCGTCGATGGGGGACAGGGGATAGAGACCCAGTACTTC.

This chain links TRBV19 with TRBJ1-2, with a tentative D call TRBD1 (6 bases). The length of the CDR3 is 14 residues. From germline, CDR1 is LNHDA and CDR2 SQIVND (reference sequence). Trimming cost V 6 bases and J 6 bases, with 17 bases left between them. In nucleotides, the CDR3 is TGTGCCAGTAGCCTAGGTGGGACACCGGATGGCTACACCTTC. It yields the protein CASSLGGTPDGYTF. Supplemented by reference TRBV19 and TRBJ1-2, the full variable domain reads DGGITQSPKYLFRKEGQNVTLSCEQNLNHDAMYWYRQDPGQGLRLIYYSQIVNDFQKGDIAEGYSVSREKKESFPLTVTSAQKNPTAFYLCASSLGGTPDGYTFGSGTRLTVV.